This T cell receptor (beta chain) was observed in a study of siplizumab effects on memory and regulatory T cells. Findings and limits, study-wide: Siplizumab significantly decreased alloreactive sequences from unstimulated CD4+ memory cells. Naive T cells, seemingly more diverse than memory cells, seemed major alloresponse contributors. The average Treg-derived proportion among mappable alloreactive CD4+ clones was 68.8% with siplizumab versus 25% to 30% in controls.

Comments on this clone: Its antigen is unidentified.

The data were produced by immunoSEQ multiplex PCR, yet TCRdb's version contains in-frame clones alone and is incomplete. The sample shows about 100,000 clones, 80% to 95% of them seen only once. This CDR3 is 16 amino acids long. V gave up 8 bases and J gave up 1 base; unmatched junction bases: 13. From germline, CDR1 is MDHEN and CDR2 SYDVKM. The clonotype originates from a human donor in good health. The rearrangement uses TRBV28 and TRBJ1-2; 7 bases match TRBD1. Source material: CD4+ T cells sorted from blood. For the CDR3, the DNA is TGTGCCAGCGGAACATCGGGACAGCAAATTAACTATGGCTACACCTTC. Protein sequence: CASGTSGQQINYGYTF.